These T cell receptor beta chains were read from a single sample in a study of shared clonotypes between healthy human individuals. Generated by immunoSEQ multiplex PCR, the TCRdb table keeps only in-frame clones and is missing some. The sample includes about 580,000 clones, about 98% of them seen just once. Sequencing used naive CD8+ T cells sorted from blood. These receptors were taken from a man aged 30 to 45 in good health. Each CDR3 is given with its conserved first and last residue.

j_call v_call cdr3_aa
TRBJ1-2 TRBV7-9 CASSLGLGEKESYGYTF
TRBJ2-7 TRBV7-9 CASSPEGVADEQYF
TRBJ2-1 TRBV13 CASSFEASNEQFF
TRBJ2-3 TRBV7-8 CASSLRTSGTDTQYF
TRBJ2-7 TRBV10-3 CAITRGGFPYEQYF
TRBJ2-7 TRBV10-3 CAISESERLTAEQYF
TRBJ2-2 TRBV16 CASSQAGELFF
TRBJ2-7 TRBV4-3 CASSQEERGSYEQYF
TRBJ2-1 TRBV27 CASSRRDPYNEQFF
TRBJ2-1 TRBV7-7 CASSSSSSGSNEQFF
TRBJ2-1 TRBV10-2 CASNGGNEQFF
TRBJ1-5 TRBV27 CASSPDAGGQPQHF
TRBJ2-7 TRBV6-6 CASSRDRAHEQYF
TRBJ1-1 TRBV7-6 CASSSQRRTDNTEAFF
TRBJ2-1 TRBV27 CASSFRLAGLASYNEQFF
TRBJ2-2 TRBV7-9 CASSRTVLNTGELFF
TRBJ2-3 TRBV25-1 CASSQGSTDTQYF
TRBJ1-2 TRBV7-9 CASSGTPIVPTF
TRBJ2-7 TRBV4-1 CASSQLPGPTYEQYF
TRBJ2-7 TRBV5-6 CASSLAIARYEQYF
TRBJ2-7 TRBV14 CASSQELDSSYEQYF
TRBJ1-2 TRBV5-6 CASSLWGLAGKDYGYTF
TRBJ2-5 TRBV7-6 CASSFYPGQQETQYF
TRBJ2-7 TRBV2 CASSVGSPVSYEQYF
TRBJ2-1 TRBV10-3 CAISERDGRARYEQFF
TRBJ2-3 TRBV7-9 CASSLSGDGGTDTQYF
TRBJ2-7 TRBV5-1 CASSLGRSDYEQYF
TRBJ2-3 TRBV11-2 CASRNPGPDTQYF
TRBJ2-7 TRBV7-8 CASSFSPGQAIYEQYF
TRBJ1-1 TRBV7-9 CASSQEMVAFF
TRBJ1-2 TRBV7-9 CASSFGGGQGRGGYTF
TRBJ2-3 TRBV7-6 CASSLGTSGSRGADTQYF
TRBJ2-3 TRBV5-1 CASSSILAGGLDTQYF
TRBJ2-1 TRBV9 CASSVDLAVYNEQFF
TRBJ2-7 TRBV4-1 CASSLRLAAPDEQYF
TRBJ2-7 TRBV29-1 CSVAGGVVDEQYF
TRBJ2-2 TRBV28 CASASGLSTSDTGELFF
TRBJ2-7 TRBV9 CASSVAQGGEQYF
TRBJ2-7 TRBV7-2 CASSSWGPASEQYF
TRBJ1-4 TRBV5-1 CATTMAPGDEKLFF
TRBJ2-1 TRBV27 CASSLLGGVPEQFF